This is a list of T cell receptor beta chains from one sample in a study of shared T cell receptors in the human thymus. The table came from immunoSEQ multiplex PCR; TCRdb's copy has only in-frame clones and leaves some out. The sample contains about 380,000 clones, 95% of which appear only once. Sequenced input: thymocytes. The receptors shown here come from a human donor. The CDR3 runs from the conserved cysteine through the conserved F or W. Clone size, where shown, is once, few, many, or a class for clones that have expanded.

abundance | j_gene | v_gene | CDR3aa
NA | TRBJ2-4 | TRBV30 | CAWSPQGGLAKNIQYF
once | TRBJ2-1 | TRBV23-1 | CASSQRTGTSGYNEQFF
NA | TRBJ1-4 | TRBV19 | CASSHRPTNEKLFF
NA | TRBJ2-1 | TRBV11-3 | CASSLEPGLVSYNEQFF
NA | TRBJ2-5 | TRBV29-1 | CSVDGVETQYF
NA | TRBJ1-3 | TRBV5-1 | CASSPRWTGVLFGNTIYF
NA | TRBJ2-7 | TRBV9 | CASSPPGLAAEQYF
NA | TRBJ2-1 | TRBV5-1 | CASSLNGNEQFF
NA | TRBJ2-3 | TRBV5-6 | CASSLASGRATRTDTQYF
NA | TRBJ2-7 | TRBV2 | CASGGLQSSYEQYF
NA | TRBJ1-1 | TRBV5-1 | CASSFNPGNKGADTEAFF
NA | TRBJ2-7 | TRBV5-1 | CASSLTGGGEQYF
NA | TRBJ2-1 | TRBV5-6 | CASSSRQGNNEQFF
NA | TRBJ2-1 | TRBV29-1 | CSGRTGYNEQFF
NA | TRBJ1-2 | TRBV7-6 | CASSLVTGDYGYTF
few | TRBJ2-7 | TRBV6-1 | CAILAGVNEQYF
NA | TRBJ1-2 | TRBV5-6 | CASSPERDGYGYTF
NA | TRBJ2-3 | TRBV4-1 | CASSCRWGSSTDTQYF
NA | TRBJ2-5 | TRBV14 | CASSQDETRGREETQYF
NA | TRBJ2-7 | TRBV7-9 | CASSNSIGGQGEQYF
NA | TRBJ2-7 | TRBV2 | CASSRGLGEQYF
NA | TRBJ1-1 | TRBV30 | CAWSDRITVENTEAFF
NA | TRBJ2-7 | TRBV4-2 | CASSQPLAGGPRSSYEQYF
NA | TRBJ1-2 | TRBV7-9 | CASSSLTAQHYGYTF
NA | TRBJ1-3 | TRBV10-3 | CAISESGPVRSGNTIYF
NA | TRBJ2-2 | TRBV27 | CASSFRGFRGPLNTGELFF
NA | TRBJ2-3 | TRBV2 | CASRGGTDTQYF
NA | TRBJ1-4 | TRBV4-3 | CASSQGYRGQFRTNEKLFF
NA | TRBJ1-4 | TRBV29-1 | CSVQPQQGNEKLFF
NA | TRBJ2-3 | TRBV9 | CASSVDTQYF
NA | TRBJ1-1 | TRBV9 | CASSGTGAGTEAFF
NA | TRBJ1-5 | TRBV2 | CASTDRTPHNQPQHF
NA | TRBJ1-2 | TRBV27 | CASSNTDGGGYGYTF
NA | TRBJ2-7 | TRBV10-3 | CAISIAGDEQYF
NA | TRBJ2-5 | TRBV6-1 | CASRYRDRDQETQYF
once | TRBJ2-7 | TRBV6-1 | CASSRTPAEQYF
NA | TRBJ2-3 | TRBV7-2 | CASSQTRGEKKDTQYF
NA | TRBJ2-3 | TRBV28 | CASSRGGDTQYF
NA | TRBJ2-7 | TRBV27 | CASRPGLAREQYF
NA | TRBJ2-4 | TRBV29-1 | CSVVTLSPPENIQYF
NA | TRBJ2-2 | TRBV15 | CATSSHPGLASTGELFF
NA | TRBJ2-1 | TRBV5-1 | CASSARKRANNEQFF
NA | TRBJ1-1 | TRBV6-5 | CASSYAKTNTEAFF
NA | TRBJ2-5 | TRBV5-1 | CASRRLLREAQYF
NA | TRBJ1-1 | TRBV6-5 | CASSSPLGPEAFF
NA | TRBJ1-1 | TRBV28 | CASSPDGTDPNTEAFF
few | TRBJ1-2 | TRBV28 | CASSQQGYTF
NA | TRBJ2-2 | TRBV5-1 | CASSQLAPFTGELFF